This TCR beta chain stems from a study of blood T cells in healthy people across ages. This clonotype was observed once. A second roughly 7 to 12 cycle PCR used barcoded and J-beta primers. Every cDNA molecule bore a tag from a template-switch adaptor containing 12 random nucleotides. One entry per CDR3 protein, called by TCRdb with MiXCR from the 5' RACE reads. In the table there are 800,000 or so distinct CDR3 sequences, less than 60% of which are singletons. CDR1 is MNHNS and CDR2 is SASEGT in the germline V gene. This CDR3 spans 15 amino acids. Trimming took off 5 bases at V and 6 bases at J, with 17 bases between the two ends.

This clonotype was obtained from an elderly man in good health. This chain links TRBV6-1 with TRBJ2-1; D tentatively fits TRBD1 or TRBD2 (5 bases each). Sequencing used blood. This CDR3 is CASSPRYGTSNEQFF. CDR3 bases: TGTGCCAGCAGTCCCCGCTACGGGACCTCCAATGAGCAGTTCTTC.